This T cell receptor (beta chain) is from a study of blood T cell repertoires in COVID-19. About the research overall: COVID-19 samples, acute and convalescent, were from the United States, Italy and Spain. PBMCs, B-cell-depleted T cells, or T cells provided the cDNA or gDNA that made up the material.

Original analysis: Amplification with reference gene primers provided the estimates of nucleated cell counts. Data came from immunoSEQ multiplex PCR; TCRdb stores just in-frame clones and leaves some out. D and trimming come from the DNA, and the V and J calls and clone size come from that table. The table includes 230,000 or so clones, around 87% detected once. Followed longitudinally, the Seattle patients had been enrolled during active infection. Trimming shortened V by 4 bases and J by 4 bases, and 10 bases separated the two germline ends. The CDR3 totals 13 residues. Looked up from germline, CDR1 is LNHDA and CDR2 is SQIVND (reference sequence).

The TCR sequence derives from a woman aged 55-69 years with COVID-19, enrolled during active disease. The rearrangement uses TRBV19 and TRBJ1-1; no definite D call. What was sequenced was peripheral blood. The DNA of the CDR3 is TGTGCCAGTAGTACCCGACTGAGCACTGAAGCTTTCTTT. Amino acids: CASSTRLSTEAFF.